This T cell receptor beta chain is from a study of blood T cell repertoires in COVID-19 (dated by TCRdb to 2019 to 2021). At the level of the whole study: Samples from collaborators originated in the United States, Italy and Spain and spanned both the acute and convalescent phases of COVID-19. Nearly every sample came with metadata listing a de-identified subject ID, COVID-19 status, age in years and sex. The samples were drawn from the first 160 participants of the ongoing ImmuneRACE study and from over 950 subjects provided by 6 global collaborators. The prospective study material was composed of cDNA or gDNA derived from T cells, B-cell-depleted T cells, or PBMCs. Where available, HLA class I and class II types were taken from metadata supplied by the sample provider and were not determined by assay-based typing. Deeply sampled blood TCRbeta repertoires from subjects exposed to, actively infected with, or recovered from COVID-19 were included in the dataset. The repertoires were released in a freely available public database intended as a resource for research on the immune response to SARS-CoV-2. Paper-wide results and their limitations: Clinical and demographic metadata were provided uncurated, with the amount varying by source and participant.

In the germline V gene, CDR1 corresponds to KGHDR and CDR2 to SFDVKD. For this chain, trimming is 4 bases at the V end and 8 bases at the J end, and the number of junction bases without a gene match is 11. Counted from cysteine to phenylalanine, this CDR3 has 16 amino acids. Only the CDR3 region is kept as DNA, spanning 48 bases read in frame from base 1. TCRbeta CDR3 regions were amplified from genomic DNA by means of the immunoSEQ Assay, a bias-controlled multiplex PCR. The paper's data handling went like this. The number of nucleated cells in each sample was estimated by amplification of reference gene primers within the assay. To quantify the absolute abundance of each unique TCRbeta CDR3 rearrangement, sequence reads were collapsed and filtered. For each sample, productive Simpson clonality was calculated as the square root of Simpson's diversity index over productive rearrangements. The clones in this table, taken by TCRdb from immuneACCESS, are in-frame only. Not every clone is retained; where verified, under half of the shortfall comes from an unresolved V gene, and the cause of the rest is unknown. The V and J calls and clone size come from that table; D and trimming were worked out from the DNA. For this sample the table gives more than 250,000 clones, of which 70% to 90% were detected only once. Of the sample, approximately 5% falls within the top ten clones.

Worth noting for this clone: The target of this receptor is not known. Base qualities are not recorded, but no much larger clone differs from it by a single base.

The collaborating institutions used their own protocols to collect whole blood in K2EDTA tubes. For TCRbeta analysis, collaborator samples were shipped as frozen whole blood, as isolated PBMCs, or as DNA extracted from either sample type. The rearrangement joined TRBV24-1 to TRBJ2-1, with TRBD1 matching 9 junction bases. This receptor was obtained from a man between 45 and 60 years old with active or convalescent COVID-19. Sequenced sample: peripheral blood. The CDR3 loop reads CATSDQATGGVYEQFF. The DNA sequence is TGTGCCACCAGTGACCAGGCGACAGGGGGGGTGTATGAGCAGTTCTTC.